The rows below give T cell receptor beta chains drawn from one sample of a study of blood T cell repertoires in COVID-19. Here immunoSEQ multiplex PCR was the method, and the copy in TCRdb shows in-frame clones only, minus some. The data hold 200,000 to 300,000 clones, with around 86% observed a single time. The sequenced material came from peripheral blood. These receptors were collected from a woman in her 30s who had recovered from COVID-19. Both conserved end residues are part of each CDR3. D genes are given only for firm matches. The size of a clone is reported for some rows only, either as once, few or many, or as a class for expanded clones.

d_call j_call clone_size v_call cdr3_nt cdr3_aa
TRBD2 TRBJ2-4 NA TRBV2 TGTGCCAGCAGAGTTGGGACTAGCGGTCCAAACATTCAGTACTTC CASRVGTSGPNIQYF
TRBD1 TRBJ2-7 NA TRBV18 TGTGCCAGCTCACCGGGACAGGCAGACGAGCAGTACTTC CASSPGQADEQYF
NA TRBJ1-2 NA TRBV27 TGTGCCAGCAAAGGTTCAGGACAGCTCTATGGCTACACCTTC CASKGSGQLYGYTF
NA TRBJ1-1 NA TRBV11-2 TGTGCCAGCAGCTTTGAGGGCATGAACACTGAAGCTTTCTTT CASSFEGMNTEAFF
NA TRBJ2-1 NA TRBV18 TGTGCCAGCTCACCAGCAGGGTTTGGTTACAATGAGCAGTTCTTC CASSPAGFGYNEQFF
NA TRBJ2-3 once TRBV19 TGTGCCAGTAGTGGTATTGTCGGTTCCACAGATACGCAGTATTTT CASSGIVGSTDTQYF
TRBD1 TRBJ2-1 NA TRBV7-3 TGTGCCAGCAGCGTCGACAGGGGGCCCTACAATGAGCAGTTCTTC CASSVDRGPYNEQFF
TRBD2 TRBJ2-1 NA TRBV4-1 TGCGCCAGCAGGCAGCGGGGGGACGCCCACAATGAGCAGTTCTTC CASRQRGDAHNEQFF
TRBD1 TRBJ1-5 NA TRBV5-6 TGTGCCAGCAGCTTGTCCGGGACAGGCAATCAGCCCCAGCATTTT CASSLSGTGNQPQHF
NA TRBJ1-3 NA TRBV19 TGTGCCAGTATCGGACTCCCTAGCTCTGGAAACACCATATATTTT CASIGLPSSGNTIYF
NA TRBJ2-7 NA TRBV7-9 TGTGCCAGCAGCCAAAAAGGGGGGGAAAGCTCCTACGAGCAGTACTTC CASSQKGGESSYEQYF
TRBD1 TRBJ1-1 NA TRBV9 TGTGCCAGCAGCGCATCGGGACAGGGCGAAGCTTTCTTT CASSASGQGEAFF
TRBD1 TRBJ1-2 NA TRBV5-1 TGCGCCAGCAGCGTGGGACAGGGAGGTGGCTACACCTTC CASSVGQGGGYTF
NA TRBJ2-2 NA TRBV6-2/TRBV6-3 TGTGCCAGCAGTGACAGCTTCACCGGGGAGCTGTTTTTT CASSDSFTGELFF
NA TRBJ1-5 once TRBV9 TGTGCCAGCAGCGTAGGACTGCATCAGCCCCAGCATTTT CASSVGLHQPQHF
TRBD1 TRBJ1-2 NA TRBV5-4 TGTGCCACACGAGGGACAGTGGGGCGACTAGTGGGTGGCTACACCTTC CATRGTVGRLVGGYTF
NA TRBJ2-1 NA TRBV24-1 TGTGCCACCAGGGGCAGGGGACGCGCCTACAATGAGCAGTTCTTC CATRGRGRAYNEQFF
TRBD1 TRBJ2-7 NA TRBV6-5 TGTGCCAGCAGTTACGGACAGGGTTCCTACGAGCAGTACTTC CASSYGQGSYEQYF
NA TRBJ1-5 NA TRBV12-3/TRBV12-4 TGTGCCAGCAGTTTAGCTACCCGGCAGCCCCAGCATTTT CASSLATRQPQHF
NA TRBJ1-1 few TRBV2 TGTGCCAGCAGTGAACAGGGGCTGAACACTGAAGCTTTCTTT CASSEQGLNTEAFF
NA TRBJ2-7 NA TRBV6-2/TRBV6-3 TGTGCCAGCAGTAACCTCCGGGGCGAGCAGTACTTC CASSNLRGEQYF
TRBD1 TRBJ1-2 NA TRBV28 TGTGCCAGCAGCCCAGAAGCCAGGGGGAGGTATGGCTACACCTTC CASSPEARGRYGYTF
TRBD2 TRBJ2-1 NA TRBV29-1 TGCAGCGTTGAAGGTTTTTTGACTAGCGGGAGACGGTACAATGAGCAGTTCTTC CSVEGFLTSGRRYNEQFF
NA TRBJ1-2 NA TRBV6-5 TGTGCCAGCAGTTACTCCCAGTCCTATGGCTACACCTTC CASSYSQSYGYTF
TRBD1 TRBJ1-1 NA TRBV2 TGTGCCAGCAGCTCAAGGACAGGGCGCGGTACTGAAGCTTTCTTT CASSSRTGRGTEAFF